This T cell receptor beta chain was observed in a study of CD8 T cells in ankylosing spondylitis. Findings and limits, study-wide: Disease-associated clones were reportedly significantly overrepresented in matched ankylosing spondylitis synovial fluid. CD8+ disease-linked clones were present at relatively low frequencies in blood. Fewer than 10 highly homologous variants formed a TCR beta motif that appeared characteristic of ankylosing spondylitis blood. Prior work had noted some motif variants in reactive arthritis blood and synovial fluid.

The CDR3 has 16 residues. Germline CDR1 is SGHRS and CDR2 is YFSETQ. V trimming: 1 base; J trimming: 2 bases; junction bases outside the gene matches: 6. This clonotype occurred many times. Its specificity is unknown. TCRdb processed the 5' RACE reads anew with MiXCR; each CDR3 protein has one entry. Here the sample spans around 180,000 distinct CDR3 sequences, 10% to 15% being singletons. Sequencing was done on a sample of blood, either unsorted or a sorted T cell fraction (not recorded which). This TCR was recovered from a female donor with ankylosing spondylitis or in good health (not recorded which). The gene calls are TRBV5-1 and TRBJ1-5; TRBD1 agrees at 7 bases. CDR3: CASSLSPGGGNQPQHF. The CDR3 nucleotides are TGCGCCAGCAGCTTGAGTCCAGGGGGAGGCAATCAGCCCCAGCATTTT.